Described below is a single T cell receptor beta chain sequence and its context. Which antigen it targets is not known. Nothing much larger sits one base from this clone, and base qualities are not available. Library method: the immunoSEQ multiplex PCR assay. Here the immuneACCESS table is served through TCRdb, limited to in-frame sequences with V and J called. Missing clones are a known gap in these copies; in checked studies unresolved V genes cover under half, and the rest lacks a known reason. The sample table contains 55,000 to 90,000 clones; only one count was recorded for approximately 84% of them. The top ten hold roughly 28% of the sample. These data are taken from a study of control samples from healthy donors and cancer patients (dated by TCRdb to the early 2020s). Sequences MNHEY (CDR1) and SMNVEV (CDR2) are obtained from the germline V gene (reference sequence). The cysteine opens and the phenylalanine closes a CDR3 of 15 amino acids. Of the read, only the CDR3 DNA is kept; its 45 bases are in frame from base 1. V is cut back by 7 bases and J by 7 bases, with 6 bases in the junction unmatched.

The chain was built from TRBV27 and TRBJ2-2; 13 nucleotides in the junction match TRBD2. This receptor was obtained from a man aged 50 to 60 in good health. What was sequenced was blood. The DNA reads TGTGCCAGCACCGGACTAGCGGGAGTGTACGGGGAGCTGTTTTTT. Translated, it reads CASTGLAGVYGELFF.